Sequencing of this T cell receptor (beta chain) was carried out in a study of T cell repertoires in cytomegalovirus infection. Study as a whole: Public TCR beta signatures provided an indication of both CMV infection and a matching HLA type.

V trimming: 6 bases; J trimming: 7 bases; junction bases outside the gene matches: 8. The CDR3 covers 15 residues. TCRdb recomputed calls from the reads with MiXCR, one row per CDR3 protein. The profile covers fewer than 300,000 distinct CDR3 sequences, with around 25% appearing a single time and 14% taken by the ten largest. This clonotype occurred many times. Its target is unknown. Overall study results and limits: HLA-C-restricted CMV clonotypes gave the most frequent clonotype in two of eight donors.

The genes are TRBV12-3 or TRBV12-4 and TRBJ2-1; TRBD2 agrees at 11 bases. The source material was PBMCs. The receptor was isolated from a human donor in good health (CMV status not recorded). Some clones in this sample may be carry-over from other donors' samples. CDR3 coding DNA: TGTGCCAGCAGGCCACTAGCGGGAGTTCAGAATGAGCAGTTCTTC. This encodes CASRPLAGVQNEQFF.